Following are 14 T cell receptor beta chains from one sample sequenced in a study of shared clonotypes between healthy human individuals (dated by TCRdb to between 2020 and 2021). The method was the immunoSEQ multiplex PCR assay. Imported from immuneACCESS, the table was reduced by TCRdb to in-frame sequences with V and J called. These copies leave out some clones; in studies compared against another copy, an unresolved V gene accounts for under half, and the cause of the remainder is not known. Recorded for this sample are about 480,000 clones; about three quarters of them occurred a single time. Around 12% of the sample is taken by the ten largest. Sequenced material: PBMCs. These receptors came from a woman in her forties in good health. Some clones in this sample may be carry-over from other donors' samples.

Only a few counts were recorded for this clone. This chain's CDR3 is CAWSYRGPQAYEQYF. CDR3 in DNA: TGTGCCTGGAGCTACAGGGGGCCCCAAGCCTACGAGCAGTACTTC. The gene calls are TRBV30 and TRBJ2-7; 9 bases fit TRBD1. Germline V gives CDR1 GTSNPN, CDR2 SVGIG (reference sequence). The ends lost 3 bases at V and 2 bases at J; junction bases unmatched: 8. The length of the CDR3 is 15 residues.

CDR3 loop: CASRSHVAGPNQPQHF. CDR3 sequence (DNA): TGTGCCAGTAGATCCCACGTGGCAGGGCCCAATCAGCCCCAGCATTTT. V gene TRBV19 combines with J gene TRBJ1-5, with D perhaps TRBD1 (5 bases). V lost 6 bases and J lost 3, with 18 bases in between. CDR3 length: 16 residues. The germline V gene encodes CDR1 LNHDA and CDR2 SQIVND (reference sequence).

This clone was seen ten or more times. The chain links TRBV28 to TRBJ2-1, with 7 bases matching TRBD1. Per germline, CDR1 MDHEN and CDR2 SYDVKM. CDR3 length: 14 residues. The junction had 7 bases not matched to a gene; V was cut back by 4 bases and J by 7 bases. The chain's CDR3 is CASSSYRGRNEQFF. In DNA form, the CDR3 reads TGTGCCAGCAGTTCCTACAGGGGCAGGAATGAGCAGTTCTTC.

A single count supports this clone. The J gene is TRBJ2-7, the V gene TRBV18; the match to TRBD2 covers 7 bases. Germline CDR1 reads KGHSH; CDR2 reads LQKENI. Trimming at V came to 1 base and at J to 2 bases, leaving 2 bases not matched to a gene. The length of the CDR3 is 14 residues. The CDR3 bases are TGTGCCAGCTCACCACGCGGGGGAGCCTACGAGCAGTACTTC. As protein: CASSPRGGAYEQYF.

V gene TRBV7-8 combines with J gene TRBJ1-2, with a tentative D call TRBD1 (6 bases). The germline gives CDR1 SGHVS, CDR2 FQNEAQ. This CDR3 has 15 amino acids. Trimming stripped 3 bases from V and 4 bases from J, with 15 bases between. The CDR3 DNA reads as TGTGCCAGCAGCTTCCTACTCGACAGGCTCTATGGCTACACCTTC. As protein: CASSFLLDRLYGYTF.

This clone is a singleton in its sample. The chain recombines TRBV23-1 with TRBJ2-7; D is undetermined. TRBV23-1 is an ORF, with its function uncertain. V lost 6 bases to trimming and J lost 6 bases, with 9 bases between them. CDR3 length: 11 residues. The CDR3 region has the DNA TGCGCCAGCAGCAACCTACCCGAGCAGTACTTC. Translated: CASSNLPEQYF.

V usage is TRBV28 and J usage is TRBJ1-1; TRBD1 is a possible D gene (5 bases). The CDR3 contains 16 residues. Germline-derived CDR1 and CDR2 are MDHEN and SYDVKM. The V and J ends lost 2 bases and 1 base respectively, with 14 bases between them. The CDR3 DNA follows: TGTGCCAGCAGTTTAGGGGGGAAGGGCGGGAACACTGAAGCTTTCTTT. As protein: CASSLGGKGGNTEAFF. The variable domain in full, with the rest retrieved from reference TRBV28 and TRBJ1-1, is DVKVTQSSRYLVKRTGEKVFLECVQDMDHENMFWYRQDPGLGLRLIYFSYDVKMKEKGDIPEGYSVSREKKERFSLILESASTNQTSMYLCASSLGGKGGNTEAFFGQGTRLTVV.

This clone was seen only a few times. The genes are TRBV6-6 and TRBJ2-7, with 8 nucleotides matching TRBD2. Unmatched junction bases numbered 10, after V lost 6 bases and J lost 3 bases. In germline, CDR1 is MNHNY, CDR2 SVGAGI (reference sequence). This CDR3 spans 15 amino acids. CDR3 amino acids: CASRDPGLGGYEQYF. The CDR3 nucleotides are TGTGCCAGCAGGGACCCGGGACTAGGGGGCTACGAGCAGTACTTC.

This clone was detected a few times. J is TRBJ1-2 and V is TRBV29-1, with 8 nucleotides matching TRBD1. The CDR3 runs 13 residues. The V gene end was trimmed by 6 bases and the J gene end by 2 bases; junction bases not matched to a gene: 5. Germline loops: CDR1 SQVTM, CDR2 ANQGSEA. The CDR3 DNA reads TGCAGCGTAACCGGACAGGGAAACTATGGCTACACCTTC. Protein sequence: CSVTGQGNYGYTF.

Turning to this clone: A read error may account for a junction end that differs from germline. This chain links TRBV7-9 with TRBJ2-7; D may correspond to TRBD1 or TRBD2 (5 bases each). The CDR3 runs 13 residues. From germline, CDR1 is SEHNR and CDR2 FQNEAQ (reference sequence). The CDR3 is CASSLAGDDQCRF. In nucleotides, the CDR3 is TGTGCCAGCAGCTTAGCCGGGGACGACCAGTGTCGTTTC.

This chain joins TRBV5-6 and TRBJ1-2; D gene ambiguous. Trimming cost V 0 bases and J 4 bases, with 7 bases left between them. The CDR3 is 13 amino acids. Germline CDR1 SGHDT, CDR2 YYEEEE. CDR3 sequence reads: CASSLVAGYGYTF. DNA for the CDR3: TGTGCCAGCAGCTTGGTGGCAGGCTATGGCTACACCTTC.

This sequence joins TRBV10-3 and TRBJ2-7; 8 bases are shared with TRBD2. CDR3 length: 14 amino acids. Trimming cost V 6 bases and J 2 bases; bases outside gene matches: 6. Looked up from germline, CDR1 is ENHRY and CDR2 is SYGVKD. CDR3 amino acids: CAIRGTGGAYEQYF. The CDR3 DNA reads as TGTGCCATCAGAGGGACGGGGGGGGCCTACGAGCAGTACTTC.

This sequence joins TRBV5-6 and TRBJ2-2; D remains unclear. Germline-derived CDR1 and CDR2 are SGHDT and YYEEEE. V was cut by 1 base and J by 7 bases, with 8 bases left in between. The CDR3 consists of 13 residues. The CDR3 sequence: CASSLMGIGELFF. CDR3 coding DNA: TGTGCCAGCAGCTTGATGGGCATCGGGGAGCTGTTTTTT.

The chain has TRBV7-3 and TRBJ2-5; D uncertain. Between the trimmed V and J ends, which lost 1 base and 9 bases, there was a span of 12 bases. This CDR3 contains 13 residues. From germline, CDR1 is SGHTA and CDR2 FQGTGA. This chain's CDR3 is CASSLRPGWAQYF. The CDR3, as DNA: TGTGCCAGCAGCTTAAGACCCGGGTGGGCCCAGTACTTC.